A single sample gave rise to the 9 T cell receptor beta chains below, sequenced in a study of blood T cell repertoires in COVID-19. The assay was immunoSEQ multiplex PCR, and TCRdb's table has in-frame clones only and misses some. The sample shows 100,000 to 150,000 clones, 79% of them seen only once. Sequenced material: peripheral blood. The receptors come from a man aged 40-49 years with active or convalescent COVID-19.

In DNA, the CDR3 is TGTGCCAGCAGCCCTACCCTGGAAGCTTTCTTT. Protein product: CASSPTLEAFF. The V and J genes are TRBV7-9 and TRBJ1-1; D uncertain. Germline CDR1 SEHNR, CDR2 FQNEAQ (reference sequence). Between the trimmed V and J ends, which lost 5 bases and 8 bases, there was a span of 9 bases. This CDR3 comprises 11 residues.

This sequence joins TRBV24-1 and TRBJ2-2; 8 bases align to TRBD1. CDR1 and CDR2 (germline): KGHDR, SFDVKD. This CDR3 spans 15 amino acids. Germline trimming cut 9 bases from V and 2 bases from J; bases unmatched to any gene: 7. CDR3 sequence: CATARGTGNTGELFF. CDR3 in DNA: TGTGCCACCGCCCGGGGGACAGGAAACACCGGGGAGCTGTTTTTT.

V usage is TRBV27 and J usage is TRBJ2-1; D is unclear. Trimming pared 6 bases from V and 4 bases from J, leaving 4 bases between. The CDR3 consists of 11 residues. Germline V gene data show CDR1 as MNHEY and CDR2 as SMNVEV (reference sequence). The DNA for the CDR3 is TGTGCCAGCAGCCAATACAATGAGCAGTTCTTC. The encoded protein is CASSQYNEQFF.

This clone was observed once. The chain combines TRBV3-1 (or the pseudogene TRBV3-2) with TRBJ2-7, with D unclear. The V gene's germline CDR1 is LGHDT and CDR2 YNNKEL (reference sequence). The germline V and J ends were trimmed by 4 bases and 4 bases, with 8 bases remaining between them. The CDR3 loop spans 12 amino acids. In nucleotides, the CDR3 is TGTGCCAGCAGCCTAGCCCTTTACGAGCAGTACTTC. Amino acid sequence: CASSLALYEQYF.

V gene TRBV7-3 combines with J gene TRBJ2-1; D is perhaps TRBD2 (5 bases). Germline V CDR1 and CDR2: SGHTA, FQGTGA. V lost 4 bases to trimming and J lost 6 bases, with 13 bases between them. This CDR3 comprises 14 residues. CDR3 bases: TGTGCCAGCAGCTCCGCGGGTAACTTCAATGAGCAGTTCTTC. It encodes CASSSAGNFNEQFF.

The rearrangement uses TRBV7-2 and TRBJ2-3; 9 bases map to TRBD2. V trimming: 8 bases; J trimming: 4 bases; junction bases outside the gene matches: 10. CDR3 length: 15 amino acids. Germline lookup yields CDR1 SGHTA and CDR2 FQGNSA. The CDR3 is CASGRGGVRSDTQYF. Here the CDR3 DNA reads TGTGCCAGCGGGCGGGGGGGAGTGAGATCAGATACGCAGTATTTT.

The chain links TRBV12-3 or TRBV12-4 to TRBJ2-1; tentatively, D is TRBD2 (5 bases). This CDR3 has 13 amino acids. Deletions cut 3 bases from V and 3 bases from J, with 6 bases between. The chain's CDR3 is CASSFGVYNEQFF. DNA of the CDR3: TGTGCCAGCAGTTTCGGGGTCTACAATGAGCAGTTCTTC.

The chain combines TRBV28 with TRBJ1-6, with TRBD1 as a possible D gene (6 bases). CDR1 MDHEN and CDR2 SYDVKM come from the germline V gene. V lost 5 bases and J lost 9, with 11 bases in between. This CDR3 has 13 residues. The CDR3 DNA is TGTGCCAGCAGTCAGGGGATAGCTTCACCCCTCCACTTT. Translating it yields CASSQGIASPLHF. Full variable domain (outside the CDR3, taken from reference TRBV28 and TRBJ1-6): DVKVTQSSRYLVKRTGEKVFLECVQDMDHENMFWYRQDPGLGLRLIYFSYDVKMKEKGDIPEGYSVSREKKERFSLILESASTNQTSMYLCASSQGIASPLHFGNGTRLTVT.

The chain employs TRBV9 and TRBJ2-7; TRBD1 agrees at 9 bases. This CDR3 comprises 16 residues. CDR1 and CDR2 (germline): SGDLS, YYNGEE. After removal of 0 bases from V and 5 bases from J, the junction contained 9 bases not matched to a gene. The CDR3, as DNA: TGTGCCAGCAGCGTAGGGGTAGGGACAGGGAACCACGAGCAGTACTTC. The encoded protein is CASSVGVGTGNHEQYF.